This T cell receptor (beta chain) is drawn from a study of low-dose radiotherapy and immunotherapy resistance in tumors. Across the study: Every two weeks, the protocol called for intravenous cyclophosphamide at 200 mg/m2. It was given one day before each radiation and immunotherapy administration.

This sample's time point: after trial treatment. Treatment here: LDRT plus nivolumab, ipilimumab, low-dose cyclophosphamide and aspirin (RACIN trial). Alpha- and beta-chain coverage of first-strand cDNA came from TRAV- and TRBV-specific primers. TCRs were put through around 20 PCR cycles of amplification with Phusion. A constant-region primer and the V-primer adapter served as the primer pair. MiXCR was run by TCRdb on the reads, yielding one entry per CDR3 protein. The sample has about 58,000 distinct CDR3 sequences, about 25% seen once. This clonotype showed up many times. Sequencing used PBMCs, obtained after low-dose radiotherapy plus immunotherapy. The TCR originated in a male donor with prostate cancer.

The CDR3 nucleotides are TGTGCCAGCAGTGGACTAGCGGTCGCGAACACCGGGGAGCTGTTTTTT. This codes for CASSGLAVANTGELFF. V and J are TRBV2 and TRBJ2-2, with 9 bases that match TRBD2. This CDR3 is 16 amino acids long. Germline loops: CDR1 SNHLY, CDR2 FYNNEI. V shed 4 bases and J 0 bases; nucleotides not matched to a gene: 3.